This TCR beta chain came from a study of CD8 T cells in Susac syndrome (dated by TCRdb to about 2019). Regarding the research as a whole: Of the Susac syndrome patients who were sequenced, more than 5 had clinically active disease and eight or nine were in clinical remission. At blood withdrawal, Susac syndrome patients were either therapy-naive, taking corticosteroids (in some cases with IVIg as well), or taking IVIg alone. The study used repertoire sequencing to test whether antigen drove CD8+ T cell activation and differentiation in Susac syndrome. What the work shows at the level of the full study, not this receptor alone: In the CD4+ T cell repertoire of Susac syndrome patients, clonal expansion was not detected. The number of individuals in the TCR sequencing and HLA analysis was acknowledged as relatively small.

In regard to this clonotype: Its target antigen remains unknown. Base qualities are not provided; no much larger clone lies one nucleotide away.

Relative to germline, V is 3 bases shorter and J is 2 bases shorter, with 13 bases between their ends. CDR3 length: 15 amino acids, cysteine to phenylalanine. Of the read, only the CDR3 DNA is kept; its 45 bases are in frame from base 1. RNA was extracted using the RNeasy kit, and roughly 0.5 to 1 ug of the RNA was reverse transcribed with random hexamers. The immunoSEQ multiplex PCR assay, which covers 54 Vbeta and 13 Jbeta segments, was used to amplify TCR beta CDR3 regions. PCR amplification bias was corrected using a synthetic template baseline for primer optimization and computational correction. The paper's data handling went like this. Reads were annotated to V, D and J genes according to IMGT and were analyzed with immunoSEQ Analyzer, with only productive sequences retained. To calculate clonality, Shannon entropy was normalized by log2 of the number of productive unique sequences and then subtracted from one. For each patient and control, public and private clones were evaluated within the 100 most prevalent clones. A clone was defined as Susac-specific if it was absent from the healthy and MS cohorts, from more than 850 published viral clones and from other ImmuneACCESS disease sequences. TCRdb trimmed public reads at Q25 via fastp, called clones via MiXCR and kept in-frame beta chains. Each entry merges the rows of one CDR3 protein and shows their most common DNA and genes. TCRdb assigned the V and J calls; the authors' analysis was not used. In all, the sample holds fewer than 200,000 distinct CDR3 sequences, and 94% of those were seen once. The ten largest clones represent 0.12% of the sample.

High-throughput TCR beta sequencing profiled peripheral blood CD8+ and CD4+ T cells from healthy donors, Susac syndrome patients and multiple sclerosis patients. The Susac syndrome patients fulfilled recently defined diagnostic criteria for either definite or probable disease. CD8+ TEMRA cells were enriched by FACS, while bulk CD8+ and CD4+ T cells were purified by magnetic negative isolation. Blood was drawn into EDTA tubes, processed within 24 hours, and PBMCs were isolated by density gradient centrifugation. PBMCs destined for TCR sequencing were cryopreserved in liquid nitrogen and later thawed in a 37 °C water bath. The sorted or isolated CD4+, CD8+ and CD8+ TEMRA cells reached a purity of at least 90%.

Sequences were obtained from CD4+ T cells from PBMCs. This receptor was taken from a human donor with Susac syndrome. The V and J segments used are TRBV12-3 or TRBV12-4 and TRBJ2-5; the D gene cannot be resolved reliably. The CDR3 is CASSLGGRKQETQYF. The DNA sequence is as follows: TGTGCCAGCAGTTTGGGTGGCAGAAAACAAGAGACCCAGTACTTC.